These 3 T cell receptor beta chains were all obtained from the same sample, sequenced in a study of T cell changes during pregnancy in multiple sclerosis. Sequencing used immunoSEQ multiplex PCR; TCRdb keeps in-frame clones, though not all of them. Here the sample spans 40,000 or so clones, 90% being singletons. Source: CD4+ T cells from peripheral blood mononuclear cells, taken in the third trimester of pregnancy. The receptors come from a female donor with multiple sclerosis, enrolled in a pregnancy study.

This chain's CDR3 is CASSPGTGGKDEQFF. The CDR3 coding sequence is TGCGCCAGCAGCCCCGGGACGGGGGGTAAGGATGAGCAGTTCTTC. The genes are TRBV5-1 and TRBJ2-1; 7 bases fit TRBD2. The CDR3 length is 15 residues. The V gene's germline CDR1 is SGHRS and CDR2 YFSETQ. V shed 4 bases and J 8 bases; nucleotides not matched to a gene: 12.

CDR3 sequence reads: CASSLNPGTRGTRQYF. The CDR3 bases are TGTGCCAGCAGCTTAAATCCCGGGACTAGAGGGACACGGCAGTACTTC. This chain links TRBV7-2 with TRBJ2-7, with 8 bases aligning to TRBD2. Looked up from germline, CDR1 is SGHTA and CDR2 is FQGNSA. Trimming took 2 bases from V and 9 from J; bases not matched to a gene: 15. The CDR3 is made up of 16 amino acids.

The chain uses TRBV5-1 and TRBJ2-7, with D possibly TRBD1 on 5 matching bases. The CDR3 contains 14 residues. Per germline, CDR1 SGHRS and CDR2 YFSETQ. The V and J ends lost 4 bases and 2 bases respectively, with 13 bases between them. CDR3 sequence (DNA): TGCGCCAGCAGCGGGGCGAAACCCCCCTACGAGCAGTACTTC. Translating gives CASSGAKPPYEQYF.